A single sample is the source of the 32 T cell receptor beta chains below, sequenced in a study of T cells in Graves' hyperthyroidism and ophthalmopathy. Template material for amplifying TCR beta CDR3 regions consisted of RNA transcripts. The study used the HTBI primer set for a first-round RT-PCR of the TCR CDR3. TCRdb reanalysed the multiplex PCR reads using MiXCR and keeps one entry per CDR3 protein. The sample records 50,000 to 60,000 distinct CDR3 sequences, 48% being singletons. Sequencing used blood. The receptors come from a woman aged 45-65 years with Graves' ophthalmopathy.

This clonotype appeared a single time. The chain employs TRBV10-3 and TRBJ1-1; D possibly corresponds to TRBD1 (6 bases). Trimming removed 3 bases from V and 2 bases from J, with 19 bases in between. The CDR3 loop spans 17 amino acids. The V gene's germline CDR1 is ENHRY and CDR2 SYGVKD. In DNA, the CDR3 is TGTGCCATCAGTGAATTTGGACAGAGCTCTGGAAACACTGAAGCTTTCTTT. Protein product: CAISEFGQSSGNTEAFF.

J is TRBJ2-7 and V is TRBV2, with TRBD1 as a possible D gene (6 bases). Trimming took off 3 bases at V and 6 bases at J, with 21 bases between the two ends. Per the germline V gene, CDR1 is SNHLY and CDR2 is FYNNEI. The CDR3 consists of 16 residues. The CDR3 DNA sequence: TGTGCCAGCAGTGAGGAAGGGGGACCAGACCCCTCCGAGCAGTACTTC. Protein sequence: CASSEEGGPDPSEQYF.

J is TRBJ1-2 and V is TRBV29-1; D is uncertain. The CDR3 covers 12 residues. The germline V gene encodes CDR1 SQVTM and CDR2 ANQGSEA. V lost 4 bases and J lost 6, with 12 bases in between. The chain's CDR3 is CSVAPIGHGYTF. Here the CDR3 DNA reads TGCAGCGTTGCCCCGATAGGGCATGGCTACACCTTC.

This clonotype has at least ten counts. The chain links TRBV20-1 to TRBJ1-1, with D possibly matching TRBD1 (6 bases). Trimming removed 0 bases at V and 4 bases at J, with 12 bases between. Germline CDR1 DFQATT, CDR2 SNEGSKA (reference sequence). The CDR3 runs to 14 residues. The CDR3 protein is CSARDKDRLTEAFF. CDR3 DNA sequence: TGCAGTGCTAGAGATAAGGACAGACTCACTGAAGCTTTCTTT.

This clonotype was seen at least ten times. The chain recombines TRBV6-1 with TRBJ1-1; maybe TRBD1 (5 bases). Germline CDR1 reads MNHNS; CDR2 reads SASEGT. Trimming pared 4 bases from V and 6 bases from J, leaving 18 bases between. The CDR3 runs to 15 residues. The CDR3 reads CASSVDTSNRPEAFF. CDR3 sequence (DNA): TGTGCCAGCAGTGTGGACACCTCAAACCGTCCTGAAGCTTTCTTT.

There are many counts of this clonotype. V and J are TRBV24-1 and TRBJ2-3; D may be TRBD2 (5 bases). Germline assignment: CDR1 KGHDR and CDR2 SFDVKD. This CDR3 is 15 amino acids long. Trimming took off 4 bases at V and 4 bases at J, with 14 bases between the two ends. CDR3 coding DNA: TGTGCCACCAGTGAGGCGGGCTGGGGTGCAGATACGCAGTATTTT. The encoded protein is CATSEAGWGADTQYF.

At least ten counts were recorded for this clonotype. The V gene is TRBV6-1, the J gene TRBJ2-7; D gene unclear. Germline CDR1 MNHNS, CDR2 SASEGT. The length of the CDR3 is 14 residues. Trimming pared 1 base from V and 2 bases from J, leaving 9 bases between. In nucleotides, the CDR3 is TGTGCCAGCAGTGAAGACTGGATCCCCTACGAGCAGTACTTC. Encoded protein: CASSEDWIPYEQYF.

CDR3 sequence (DNA): TGTGCCAGTATCGCCCCGGGACAGGGGTACACCGGGGAGCTGTTTTTT. This codes for CASIAPGQGYTGELFF. The V call is TRBV19, the J call TRBJ2-2; TRBD1 agrees at 10 bases. CDR1 and CDR2 (germline): LNHDA, SQIVND (reference sequence). The V gene end was trimmed by 7 bases and the J gene end by 3 bases; junction bases not matched to a gene: 8. This CDR3 contains 16 residues.

This clonotype was counted many times. This chain joins TRBV6-6 and TRBJ2-7, with D possibly being TRBD2 (5 bases). In germline, CDR1 is MNHNY, CDR2 SVGAGI (reference sequence). The CDR3 runs to 15 residues. V lost 5 bases and J 2 bases, leaving 16 bases between the germline ends. This CDR3 is CASSNPGGSAYEQYF. The CDR3, as DNA: TGTGCCAGCAGTAACCCGGGCGGGTCTGCCTACGAGCAGTACTTC.

The chain is built from TRBV19 and TRBJ2-4, with a possible D match to TRBD2 (5 bases). The CDR3 totals 14 residues. Germline V CDR1 and CDR2: LNHDA, SQIVND (reference sequence). Deletions cut 7 bases from V and 1 base from J, with 11 bases between. The CDR3 coding sequence is TGTGCCAGTACCCGGGGTGAGGCCAAAAACATTCAGTACTTC. It specifies CASTRGEAKNIQYF.

The chain has TRBV20-1 and TRBJ2-7; 8 bases agree with TRBD1. Germline V gene sequence: CDR1 DFQATT, CDR2 SNEGSKA (reference sequence). This CDR3 is built from 13 residues. J lost 0 bases, V lost 6 bases, and 4 bases had no gene match. As DNA, the CDR3 is TGCAGTGCGACGACAGGGGCCTCCTACGAGCAGTACTTC. Amino acids: CSATTGASYEQYF.

This clonotype was seen once. One end of the junction fails to match germline, which may point to a read error. The V gene is TRBV5-1, the J gene TRBJ2-3; possible D gene TRBD1, 5 bases. Germline V gene sequence: CDR1 SGHRS, CDR2 YFSETQ. The CDR3 runs 13 residues. CDR3 sequence: CASSSGATGTQYF. In nucleotides, the CDR3 is TGCGCCAGCAGCTCAGGAGCAACAGGTACGCAGTACTTT. Together with reference TRBV5-1 and TRBJ2-3, the CDR3 gives the full variable domain: KAGVTQTPRYLIKTRGQQVTLSCSPISGHRSVSWYQQTPGQGLQFLFEYFSETQRNKGNFPGRFSGRQFSNSRSEMNVSTLELGDSALYLCASSSGATGTQYFGPGTRLTVL.

On this clonotype itself: Sequence at one end of the junction differs from germline and may be a read error. The chain uses TRBV5-8 and TRBJ2-1; D possibly uses TRBD1 or TRBD2 (5 bases each). Germline values: CDR1 SGHTS, CDR2 YDEGEE. The CDR3 extends over 14 amino acids. The CDR3 loop is CASSFGTDYSEQFF. CDR3 nucleotides: TGTGCCAGCAGCTTTGGGACGGATTACAGTGAGCAGTTCTTC.

In its sample, this clonotype ranks as medium-sized (0.01 to 0.1%). The rearrangement uses TRBV15 and TRBJ2-5, with TRBD1 as a possible D gene (6 bases). This CDR3 comprises 14 residues. Between the trimmed V and J ends, which lost 3 bases and 3 bases, there was a span of 11 bases. Germline values: CDR1 LNHNV, CDR2 YYDKDF (reference sequence). The CDR3 here is CATSRGAAKETQYF. The CDR3 DNA reads TGTGCCACCAGCAGGGGGGCGGCAAAAGAGACCCAGTACTTC.

The chain joins TRBV19 to TRBJ1-5; 9 bases are shared with TRBD1. Trimming at V came to 9 bases and at J to 3 bases, leaving 9 bases not matched to a gene. This CDR3 has 15 amino acids. Germline loops: CDR1 LNHDA, CDR2 SQIVND (reference sequence). CDR3 in amino acids: CASSEGQGINQPQHF. The CDR3, as DNA: TGTGCCAGCTCAGAGGGACAGGGCATCAATCAGCCCCAGCATTTT.

At least ten counts were recorded for this clonotype. V is TRBV9 and J is TRBJ2-2, with D possibly TRBD2 on 6 matching bases. The CDR3 contains 15 residues. Germline V gene sequence: CDR1 SGDLS, CDR2 YYNGEE. The V gene lost 4 bases and the J gene lost 4 bases, with 14 bases spanning the gap. The CDR3 reads CASSLIAEPTGELFF. CDR3 DNA: TGTGCCAGCAGCCTTATAGCGGAGCCCACCGGGGAGCTGTTTTTT.

The table lists this clonotype with a count of one. The CDR3: CASSVGTRNQPLHF. The CDR3 DNA reads as TGTGCCAGCAGCGTCGGGACAAGGAATCAGCCCCTCCACTTT. The rearrangement joins TRBV5-5 to TRBJ1-6; maybe TRBD1 (6 bases). V dropped 4 bases and J dropped 13 bases, with 18 bases sitting between them. Per the germline V gene, CDR1 is SGHKS and CDR2 is YYEKEE (reference sequence). The CDR3 extends over 14 amino acids. Using reference TRBV5-5 and TRBJ1-6 for the parts outside the CDR3, the full variable domain is DAGVTQSPTHLIKTRGQQVTLRCSPISGHKSVSWYQQVLGQGPQFIFQYYEKEERGRGNFPDRFSARQFPNYSSELNVNALLLGDSALYLCASSVGTRNQPLHFGNGTRLTVT.

As regards this clonotype: The junction and the germline gene differ at one end; a read error may be behind it. The chain couples TRBV29-1 to TRBJ2-7, with 7 bases lining up with TRBD2. The CDR3 length is 13 residues. Looked up from germline, CDR1 is SQVTM and CDR2 is ANQGSEA. The CDR3 DNA reads TGCAGCGTTGGTGTCGGGGGGTCCTATGAGCAGTACTTC. Translated, it gives CSVGVGGSYEQYF.

This clonotype was picked up many times. The genes are TRBV2 and TRBJ2-3, with 7 nucleotides matching TRBD2. CDR1 is SNHLY, CDR2 FYNNEI, per germline. V lost 5 bases, J lost 0 bases, and 8 bases stayed unmatched. The CDR3 is 16 amino acids. CDR3 loop: CASSLTSQTSTDTQYF. CDR3 nucleotides: TGTGCCAGCAGTCTGACTAGCCAAACTAGCACAGATACGCAGTATTTT.

This clonotype has a count of ten or more. The chain employs TRBV7-2 and TRBJ2-1, with D possibly matching TRBD2 (7 bases). V was pared by 3 bases and J by 8 bases, with 20 bases between. Germline V lookup: CDR1 SGHTA, CDR2 FQGNSA. The CDR3 length is 16 residues. The CDR3 DNA reads as TGTGCCAGCAGCTTGGGGGAGGGGGGAGGGAGGGATGAGCAGTTCTTC. It is translated as CASSLGEGGGRDEQFF.

Relative to its sample, this clonotype is medium-sized. This sequence joins TRBV29-1 and TRBJ2-7; a possible D gene is TRBD2 (7 bases). The V and J ends lost 6 bases and 4 bases respectively, with 16 bases between them. This CDR3 has 13 amino acids. Germline CDR1 SQVTM, CDR2 ANQGSEA. In DNA form, the CDR3 reads TGCAGCGTCAGTGGGGGGAGGGGGTACGAGCAGTACTTC. Translated, it gives CSVSGGRGYEQYF.

The chain combines TRBV2 with TRBJ2-2, with TRBD1 as a possible D gene (5 bases). V lost 8 bases to trimming and J lost 7 bases, with 17 bases between them. CDR1 is SNHLY, CDR2 FYNNEI, per germline. This CDR3 comprises 14 residues. The CDR3 reads CASSGAGSGGELFF. The DNA for the CDR3 is TGTGCCAGCTCTGGGGCTGGCTCGGGCGGGGAGCTGTTTTTT.

This clonotype was counted many times. One end of the junction does not line up with germline, which may come from a read error. This chain connects TRBV7-7 to TRBJ2-2; a weak D match, TRBD2 (6 bases). This CDR3 comprises 14 residues. CDR1 and CDR2 (germline): SSHAT, FNYEAQ (reference sequence). The CDR3 DNA reads TGTGCTAGCAGCAGGGACTTCGGCACCGGGGAGCTGTTTTTT. This translates into CASSRDFGTGELFF.

This clonotype was seen only a few times. Possible read error: a much larger clone is one base away. The rearrangement uses TRBV6-2 or TRBV6-3 and TRBJ2-7; a possible D gene is TRBD2 (6 bases). CDR1 MNHEY and CDR2 SVGEGT come from the germline V gene. There are 14 residues in the CDR3. With 7 bases removed from V and 2 bases from J, the gap between germline ends came to 15 bases. CDR3 residues: CASIRSGGTYEQYF. The CDR3 region has the DNA TGTGCCAGCATCCGTAGCGGAGGAACCTACGAGCAGTACTTC.

Many counts were recorded for this clonotype. The chain joins TRBV15 to TRBJ2-1; 8 bases are a match to TRBD2. The V gene's germline CDR1 is LNHNV and CDR2 YYDKDF (reference sequence). The ends lost 3 bases at V and 4 bases at J; junction bases unmatched: 11. The CDR3 totals 17 residues. The CDR3: CATSSNRGGVGYNEQFF. Written as DNA, the CDR3 is TGTGCCACCAGCAGCAATCGGGGGGGGGTGGGATACAATGAGCAGTTCTTC.

This chain joins TRBV12-3 or TRBV12-4 and TRBJ2-7, with 13 bases aligning to TRBD2. This CDR3 comprises 14 residues. After removal of 6 bases from V and 4 bases from J, the junction contained 3 bases not matched to a gene. Written as DNA, the CDR3 is TGTGCCAGCAGGACTAGCGGGGGGTTGTACGAGCAGTACTTC. Amino acid sequence: CASRTSGGLYEQYF.

This clonotype came up many times. The chain recombines TRBV20-1 with TRBJ2-2, with TRBD1 as a possible D gene (6 bases). The V gene's germline CDR1 is DFQATT and CDR2 SNEGSKA (reference sequence). Trimming removed 1 base from V and 5 bases from J, with 11 bases in between. The CDR3 extends over 14 amino acids. Written as DNA, the CDR3 is TGCAGTGCTAGAGGGACAGCAGCGACCGGGGAGCTGTTTTTT. This gives the protein CSARGTAATGELFF.

This clonotype rates as medium-sized (0.01 to 0.1%). This chain joins TRBV3-1 and TRBJ2-5; D uncertain. V lost 0 bases and J 4 bases, leaving 15 bases between the germline ends. The CDR3 extends over 16 amino acids. CDR1 and CDR2 from the germline V gene are LGHDT and YNNKEL (reference sequence). The DNA for the CDR3 is TGTGCCAGCAGCCAAGATCGTTCTGGAGCGACAGAGACCCAGTACTTC. It yields the protein CASSQDRSGATETQYF.

This clonotype was seen ten or more times. The V gene is TRBV20-1, the J gene TRBJ2-1, with 8 nucleotides matching TRBD2. The CDR3 has 14 residues. Germline loops: CDR1 DFQATT, CDR2 SNEGSKA (reference sequence). The V segment lost 5 bases and the J segment 8 bases; nucleotides outside the gene matches: 11. The CDR3 DNA is TGCAGTGCTCACGGGACTAGGGTCGACGATGAGCAGTTCTTC. Its protein product is CSAHGTRVDDEQFF.

In this sample, this clonotype turned up many times. The rearrangement links TRBV20-1 to TRBJ2-1; TRBD2 is a possible D gene (5 bases). The CDR3 length is 10 residues. Trimming left V 6 bases short and J 10 bases short, with 10 bases between. Looked up from germline, CDR1 is DFQATT and CDR2 is SNEGSKA (reference sequence). The CDR3 sequence is CSAGGYEQFF. In nucleotides, the CDR3 is TGCAGTGCCGGAGGCTACGAGCAGTTCTTC.

Ten or more counts support this clonotype. The V and J genes are TRBV19 and TRBJ2-3; 7 positions agree with TRBD1. The length of the CDR3 is 14 residues. CDR1 is LNHDA and CDR2 is SQIVND in the germline V gene (reference sequence). V trimming: 3 bases; J trimming: 3 bases; junction bases outside the gene matches: 3. The CDR3 DNA sequence: TGTGCCAGTAGTATGGGACAGAGTACAGATACGCAGTATTTT. Translating it yields CASSMGQSTDTQYF. The variable domain in full, completed from reference TRBV19 and TRBJ2-3, reads DGGITQSPKYLFRKEGQNVTLSCEQNLNHDAMYWYRQDPGQGLRLIYYSQIVNDFQKGDIAEGYSVSREKKESFPLTVTSAQKNPTAFYLCASSMGQSTDTQYFGPGTRLTVL.

This chain links TRBV7-2 with TRBJ1-6, with 8 bases lining up with TRBD1. The CDR3 length is 15 residues. Germline values: CDR1 SGHTA, CDR2 FQGNSA. Trimming at V came to 5 bases and at J to 5 bases, leaving 5 bases not matched to a gene. In DNA, the CDR3 is TGTGCCAGCAGCGGAAGGGACAGGAATAATTCACCCCTCCACTTT. This sequence encodes CASSGRDRNNSPLHF. The variable domain in full, with the rest retrieved from reference TRBV7-2 and TRBJ1-6, is GAGVSQSPSNKVTEKGKDVELRCDPISGHTALYWYRQSLGQGLEFLIYFQGNSAPDKSGLPSDRFSAERTGGSVSTLTIQRTQQEDSAVYLCASSGRDRNNSPLHFGNGTRLTVT.